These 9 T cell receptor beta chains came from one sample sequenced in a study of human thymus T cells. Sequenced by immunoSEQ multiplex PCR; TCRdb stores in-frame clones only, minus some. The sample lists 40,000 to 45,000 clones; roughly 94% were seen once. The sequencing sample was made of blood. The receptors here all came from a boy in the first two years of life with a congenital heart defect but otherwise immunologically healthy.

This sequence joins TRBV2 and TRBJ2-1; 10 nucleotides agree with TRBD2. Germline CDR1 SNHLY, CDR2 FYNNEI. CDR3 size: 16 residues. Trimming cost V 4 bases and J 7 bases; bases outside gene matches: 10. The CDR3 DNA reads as TGTGCCAGCAGTGTCATAACCGGGACTAGCGATAATGAGCAGTTCTTC. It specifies CASSVITGTSDNEQFF.

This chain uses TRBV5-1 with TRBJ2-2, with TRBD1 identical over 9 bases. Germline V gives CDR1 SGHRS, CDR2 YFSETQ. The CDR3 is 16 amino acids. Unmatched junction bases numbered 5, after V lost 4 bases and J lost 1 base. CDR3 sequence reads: CASSLGTGLNTGELFF. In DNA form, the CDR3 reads TGCGCCAGCAGCCTCGGGACAGGGTTGAACACCGGGGAGCTGTTTTTT.

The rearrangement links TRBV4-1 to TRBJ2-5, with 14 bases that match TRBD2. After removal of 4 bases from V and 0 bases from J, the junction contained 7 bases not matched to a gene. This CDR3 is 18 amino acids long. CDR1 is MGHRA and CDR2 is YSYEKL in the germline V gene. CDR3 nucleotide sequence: TGCGCCAGCAGCCGGGGACTAGCGGGGGATTCGTACCAAGAGACCCAGTACTTC. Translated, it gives CASSRGLAGDSYQETQYF.

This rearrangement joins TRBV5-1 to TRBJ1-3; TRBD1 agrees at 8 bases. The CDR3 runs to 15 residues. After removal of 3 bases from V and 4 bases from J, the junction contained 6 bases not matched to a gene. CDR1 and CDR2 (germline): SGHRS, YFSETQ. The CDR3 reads CASSSMTGDGNTIYF. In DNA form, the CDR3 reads TGCGCCAGCAGCTCCATGACAGGGGACGGAAACACCATATATTTT.

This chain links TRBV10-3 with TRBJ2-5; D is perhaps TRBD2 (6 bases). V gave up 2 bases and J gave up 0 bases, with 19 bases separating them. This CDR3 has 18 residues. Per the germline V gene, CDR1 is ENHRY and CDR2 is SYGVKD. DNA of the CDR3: TGTGCCATCAGTGAGCCGGGGCGGGGTCCGGGGGACCAAGAGACCCAGTACTTC. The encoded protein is CAISEPGRGPGDQETQYF.

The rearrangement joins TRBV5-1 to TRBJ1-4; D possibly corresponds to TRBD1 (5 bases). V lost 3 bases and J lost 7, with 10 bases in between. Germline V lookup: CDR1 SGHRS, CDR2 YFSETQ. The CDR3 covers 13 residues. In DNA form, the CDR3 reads TGCGCCAGCAGCTATGGGGCGACTGAAAAACTGTTTTTT. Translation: CASSYGATEKLFF.

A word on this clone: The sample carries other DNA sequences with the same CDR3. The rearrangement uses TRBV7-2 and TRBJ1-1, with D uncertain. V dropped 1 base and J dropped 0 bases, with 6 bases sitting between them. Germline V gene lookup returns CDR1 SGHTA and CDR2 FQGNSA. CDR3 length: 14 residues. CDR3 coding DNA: TGTGCCAGCAGCTTAGGTGGCCTGAACACTGAAGCTTTCTTT. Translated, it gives CASSLGGLNTEAFF. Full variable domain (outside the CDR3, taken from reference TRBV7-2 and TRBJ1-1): GAGVSQSPSNKVTEKGKDVELRCDPISGHTALYWYRQSLGQGLEFLIYFQGNSAPDKSGLPSDRFSAERTGGSVSTLTIQRTQQEDSAVYLCASSLGGLNTEAFFGQGTRLTVV.

The CDR3 coding sequence is TGCGCCAGCTCCAAACAGGGGGCCCTCGGCTACACCTTC. This translates into CASSKQGALGYTF. The V call is TRBV4-3, the J call TRBJ1-2; TRBD1 aligns across 9 bases. Germline CDR1 LGHNA, CDR2 YSLEER. CDR3 length: 13 amino acids. The V segment lost 8 bases and the J segment 8 bases; nucleotides outside the gene matches: 9.

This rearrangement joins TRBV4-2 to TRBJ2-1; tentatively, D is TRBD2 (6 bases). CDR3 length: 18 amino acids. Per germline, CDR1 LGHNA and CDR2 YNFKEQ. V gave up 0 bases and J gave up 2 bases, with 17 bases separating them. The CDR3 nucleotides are TGTGCCAGCAGCCAAGATCCGCCCCCCACTAGCCCCTACAATGAGCAGTTCTTC. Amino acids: CASSQDPPPTSPYNEQFF.